This T cell receptor (beta chain) stems from a study of identical twins. This clonotype was seen ten or more times. Its antigen is unknown. One entry per CDR3 protein, called by TCRdb with MiXCR from the 5' RACE reads. Of about 150,000 distinct CDR3 sequences detected, 3.5% appear once; the ten largest clones hold 7% to 10%. Findings and caveats of the study: With abundant cord blood beta clonotypes, insertions were fewer; memory repertoires showed no such pattern. Zero-insertion results could be subject to partial confounding by invariant MAIT and iNKT cells. The study found excess low generation probability among twin-shared out-of-frame alpha sequences.

The source material was memory T cells sorted from blood. The TCR comes from a man in his late teens or twenties in good health.

This CDR3 reads CSATRLAGGQETQYF. The CDR3 region has the DNA TGCAGTGCAACGAGACTAGCGGGAGGCCAAGAGACCCAGTACTTC. The chain carries TRBV20-1 and TRBJ2-5, with 13 bases matching TRBD2. The CDR3 runs to 15 residues. Germline V gives CDR1 DFQATT, CDR2 SNEGSKA (reference sequence). Germline trimming cut 6 bases from V and 1 base from J; bases unmatched to any gene: 5.